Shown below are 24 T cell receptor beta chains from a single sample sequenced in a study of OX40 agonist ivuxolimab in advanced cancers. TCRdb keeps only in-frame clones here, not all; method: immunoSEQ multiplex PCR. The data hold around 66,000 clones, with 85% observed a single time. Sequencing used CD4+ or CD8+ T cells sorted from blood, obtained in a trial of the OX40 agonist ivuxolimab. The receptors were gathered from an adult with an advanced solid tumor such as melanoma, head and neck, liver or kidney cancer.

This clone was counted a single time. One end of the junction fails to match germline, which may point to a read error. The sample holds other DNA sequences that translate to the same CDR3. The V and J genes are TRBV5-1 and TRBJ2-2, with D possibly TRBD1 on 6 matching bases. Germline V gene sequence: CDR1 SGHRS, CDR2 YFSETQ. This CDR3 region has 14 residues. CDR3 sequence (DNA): TGTGCCAGCACAGGGTTAAAGAACACCGGGGAGCTGTTTTTT. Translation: CASTGLKNTGELFF.

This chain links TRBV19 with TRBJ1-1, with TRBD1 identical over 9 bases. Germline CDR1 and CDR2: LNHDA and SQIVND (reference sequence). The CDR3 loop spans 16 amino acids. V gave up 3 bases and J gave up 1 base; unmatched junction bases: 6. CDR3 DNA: TGTGCCAGTAGTATTGTGACAGGGGGAGCGAACACTGAAGCTTTCTTT. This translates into CASSIVTGGANTEAFF.

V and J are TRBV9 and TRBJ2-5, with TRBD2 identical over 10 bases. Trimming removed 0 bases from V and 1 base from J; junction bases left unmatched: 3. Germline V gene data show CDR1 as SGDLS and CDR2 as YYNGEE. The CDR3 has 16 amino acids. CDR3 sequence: CASSVDLAGGQETQYF. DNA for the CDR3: TGTGCCAGCAGCGTAGATTTAGCGGGGGGCCAAGAGACCCAGTACTTC.

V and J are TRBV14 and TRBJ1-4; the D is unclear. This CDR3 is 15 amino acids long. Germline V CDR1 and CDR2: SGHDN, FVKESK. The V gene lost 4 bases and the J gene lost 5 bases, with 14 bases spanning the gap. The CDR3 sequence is CASSLLGYPNEKLFF. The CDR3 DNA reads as TGTGCCAGCAGCCTCCTTGGGTACCCGAATGAAAAACTGTTTTTT.

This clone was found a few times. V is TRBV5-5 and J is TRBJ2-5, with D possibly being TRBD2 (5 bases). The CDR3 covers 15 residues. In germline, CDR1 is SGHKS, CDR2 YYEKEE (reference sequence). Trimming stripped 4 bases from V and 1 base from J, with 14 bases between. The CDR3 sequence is CASSPLSGVQETQYF. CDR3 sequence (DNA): TGTGCCAGCAGCCCCTTAAGCGGTGTCCAAGAGACCCAGTACTTC.

CDR3 residues: CASSKLAGANTGELFF. The CDR3 DNA sequence: TGTGCCAGTAGTAAGCTAGCGGGGGCGAACACCGGGGAGCTGTTTTTT. The genes are TRBV19 and TRBJ2-2; 10 bases match TRBD2. CDR1 LNHDA and CDR2 SQIVND come from the germline V gene (reference sequence). V was clipped by 4 bases and J by 0 bases; unmatched bases: 2. There are 16 residues in the CDR3. The full variable domain, in which reference TRBV19 and TRBJ2-2 provide the parts outside the CDR3, is DGGITQSPKYLFRKEGQNVTLSCEQNLNHDAMYWYRQDPGQGLRLIYYSQIVNDFQKGDIAEGYSVSREKKESFPLTVTSAQKNPTAFYLCASSKLAGANTGELFFGEGSRLTVL.

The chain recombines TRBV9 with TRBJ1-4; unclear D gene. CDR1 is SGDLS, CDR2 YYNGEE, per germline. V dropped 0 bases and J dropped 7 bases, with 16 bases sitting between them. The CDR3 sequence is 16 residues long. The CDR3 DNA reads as TGTGCCAGCAGCGTAGAAAGAGAAAGTGGGTTTGAAAAACTGTTTTTT. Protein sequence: CASSVERESGFEKLFF.

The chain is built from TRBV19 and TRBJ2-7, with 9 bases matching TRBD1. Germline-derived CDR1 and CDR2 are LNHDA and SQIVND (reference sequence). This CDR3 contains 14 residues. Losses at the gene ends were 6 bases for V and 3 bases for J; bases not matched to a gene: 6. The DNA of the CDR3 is TGTGCCAGTAGGATGACAGGGGGTGGCTACGAGCAGTACTTC. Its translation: CASRMTGGGYEQYF. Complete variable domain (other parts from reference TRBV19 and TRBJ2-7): DGGITQSPKYLFRKEGQNVTLSCEQNLNHDAMYWYRQDPGQGLRLIYYSQIVNDFQKGDIAEGYSVSREKKESFPLTVTSAQKNPTAFYLCASRMTGGGYEQYFGPGTRLTVT.

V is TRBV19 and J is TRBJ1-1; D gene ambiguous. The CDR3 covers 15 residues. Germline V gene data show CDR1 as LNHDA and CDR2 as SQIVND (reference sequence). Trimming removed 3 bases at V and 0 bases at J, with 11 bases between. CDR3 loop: CASSITGSLNTEAFF. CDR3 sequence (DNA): TGTGCCAGTAGTATTACCGGGTCCTTGAACACTGAAGCTTTCTTT. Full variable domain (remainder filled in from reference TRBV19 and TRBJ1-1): DGGITQSPKYLFRKEGQNVTLSCEQNLNHDAMYWYRQDPGQGLRLIYYSQIVNDFQKGDIAEGYSVSREKKESFPLTVTSAQKNPTAFYLCASSITGSLNTEAFFGQGTRLTVV.

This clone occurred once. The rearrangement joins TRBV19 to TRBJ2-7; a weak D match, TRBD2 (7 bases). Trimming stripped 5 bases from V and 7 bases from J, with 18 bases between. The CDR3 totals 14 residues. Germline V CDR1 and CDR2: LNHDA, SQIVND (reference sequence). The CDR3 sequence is CASSVGGGAAEQYF. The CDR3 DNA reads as TGTGCCAGTAGTGTCGGTGGGGGGGCGGCTGAGCAGTACTTC.

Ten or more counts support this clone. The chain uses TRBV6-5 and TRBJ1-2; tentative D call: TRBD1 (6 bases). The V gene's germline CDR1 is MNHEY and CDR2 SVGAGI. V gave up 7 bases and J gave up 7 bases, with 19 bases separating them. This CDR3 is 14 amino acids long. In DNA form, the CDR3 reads TGTGCCAGCACCACGGGCAGGGGTATCTCTGGCTACACCTTC. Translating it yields CASTTGRGISGYTF.

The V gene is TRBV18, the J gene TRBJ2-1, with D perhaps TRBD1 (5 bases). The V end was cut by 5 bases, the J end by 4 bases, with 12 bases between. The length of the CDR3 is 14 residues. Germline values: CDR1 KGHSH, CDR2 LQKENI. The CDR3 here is CASSDSSTYNEQFF. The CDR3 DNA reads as TGTGCCAGCTCAGACAGTTCTACGTACAATGAGCAGTTCTTC.

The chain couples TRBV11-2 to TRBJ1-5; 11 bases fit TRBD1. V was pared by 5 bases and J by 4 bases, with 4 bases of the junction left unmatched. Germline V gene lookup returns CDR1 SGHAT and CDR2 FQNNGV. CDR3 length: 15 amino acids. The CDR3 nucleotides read TGTGCCAGCAGCCCCGGACAGGGGGCAAATCAGCCCCAGCATTTT. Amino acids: CASSPGQGANQPQHF.

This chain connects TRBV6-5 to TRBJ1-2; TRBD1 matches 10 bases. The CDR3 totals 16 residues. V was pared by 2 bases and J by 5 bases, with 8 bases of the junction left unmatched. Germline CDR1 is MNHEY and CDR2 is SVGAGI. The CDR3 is CASSYVRTGGSYGYTF. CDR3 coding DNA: TGTGCCAGCAGTTACGTTAGGACAGGGGGTAGTTATGGCTACACCTTC.

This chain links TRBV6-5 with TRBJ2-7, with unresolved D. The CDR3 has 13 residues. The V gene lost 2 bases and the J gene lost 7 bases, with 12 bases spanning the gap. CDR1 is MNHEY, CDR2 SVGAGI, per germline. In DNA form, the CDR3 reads TGTGCCAGCAGTTACGTCACGGCGGAGGAGCAGTACTTC. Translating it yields CASSYVTAEEQYF.

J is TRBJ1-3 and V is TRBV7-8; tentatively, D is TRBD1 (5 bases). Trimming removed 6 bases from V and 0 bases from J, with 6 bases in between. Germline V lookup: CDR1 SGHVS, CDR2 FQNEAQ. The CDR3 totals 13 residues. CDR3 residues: CASRGVSGNTIYF. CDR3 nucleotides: TGTGCCAGCAGGGGGGTCTCTGGAAACACCATATATTTT.

CDR3 region: CASSQERTGGKKLFF. The CDR3 DNA is TGCGCCAGCAGCCAAGAAAGGACGGGGGGGAAAAAACTGTTTTTT. The chain is built from TRBV4-3 and TRBJ1-4; possibly TRBD1 for D (5 bases). V lost 0 bases and J 9 bases, leaving 14 bases between the germline ends. CDR1 and CDR2 from the germline V gene are LGHNA and YSLEER. The CDR3 extends over 15 amino acids.

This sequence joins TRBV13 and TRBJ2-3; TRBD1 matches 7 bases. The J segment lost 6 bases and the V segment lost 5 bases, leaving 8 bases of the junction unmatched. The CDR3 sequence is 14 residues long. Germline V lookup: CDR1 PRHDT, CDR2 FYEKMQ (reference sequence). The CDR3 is CASSQTGIADTQYF. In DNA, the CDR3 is TGTGCCAGCAGCCAGACAGGGATCGCGGATACGCAGTATTTT.

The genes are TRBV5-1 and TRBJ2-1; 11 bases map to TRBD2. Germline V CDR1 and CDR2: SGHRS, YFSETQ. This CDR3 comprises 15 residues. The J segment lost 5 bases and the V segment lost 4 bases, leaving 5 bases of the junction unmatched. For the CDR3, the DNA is TGCGCCAGCAGCCTCGGGACTAGCGGAAACAATGAGCAGTTCTTC. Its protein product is CASSLGTSGNNEQFF. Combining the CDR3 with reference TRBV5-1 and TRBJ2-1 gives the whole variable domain KAGVTQTPRYLIKTRGQQVTLSCSPISGHRSVSWYQQTPGQGLQFLFEYFSETQRNKGNFPGRFSGRQFSNSRSEMNVSTLELGDSALYLCASSLGTSGNNEQFFGPGTRLTVL.

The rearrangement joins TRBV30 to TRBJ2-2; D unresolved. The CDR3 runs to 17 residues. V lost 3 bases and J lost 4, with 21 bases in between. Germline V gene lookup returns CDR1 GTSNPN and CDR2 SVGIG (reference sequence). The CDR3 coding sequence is TGTGCCTGGAGACCTCCTGTGTGGGGTCGGAGCACCGGGGAGCTGTTTTTT. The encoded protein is CAWRPPVWGRSTGELFF.

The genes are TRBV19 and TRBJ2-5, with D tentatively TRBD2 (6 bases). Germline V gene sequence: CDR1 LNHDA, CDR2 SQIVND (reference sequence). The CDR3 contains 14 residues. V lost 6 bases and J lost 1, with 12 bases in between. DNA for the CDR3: TGTGCCAGTAGCAAGTTGACTAGCCAAGAGACCCAGTACTTC. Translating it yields CASSKLTSQETQYF.

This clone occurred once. The CDR3 region is CATSRDLRETQYF. CDR3 nucleotide sequence: TGTGCCACCAGCAGAGATTTAAGAGAGACCCAGTACTTC. The chain is built from TRBV15 and TRBJ2-5; D not certain. CDR1 and CDR2 from the germline V gene are LNHNV and YYDKDF (reference sequence). The ends were cut back, 0 bases at V and 4 bases at J, with 6 bases in the middle. This CDR3 comprises 13 residues.

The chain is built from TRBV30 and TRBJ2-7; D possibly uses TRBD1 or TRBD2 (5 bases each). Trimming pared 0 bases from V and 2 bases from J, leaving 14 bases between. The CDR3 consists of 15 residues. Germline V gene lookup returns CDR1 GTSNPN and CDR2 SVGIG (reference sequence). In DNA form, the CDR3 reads TGTGCCTGGAGTGTAATTTGGGACCACACCTACGAGCAGTACTTC. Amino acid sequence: CAWSVIWDHTYEQYF.

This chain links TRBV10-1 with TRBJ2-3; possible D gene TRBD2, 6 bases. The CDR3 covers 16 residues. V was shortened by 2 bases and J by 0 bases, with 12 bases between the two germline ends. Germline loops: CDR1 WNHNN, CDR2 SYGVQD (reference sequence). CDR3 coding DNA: TGCGCCAGCAGTGAGGGCGCTAGCGCTAGCACAGATACGCAGTATTTT. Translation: CASSEGASASTDTQYF.